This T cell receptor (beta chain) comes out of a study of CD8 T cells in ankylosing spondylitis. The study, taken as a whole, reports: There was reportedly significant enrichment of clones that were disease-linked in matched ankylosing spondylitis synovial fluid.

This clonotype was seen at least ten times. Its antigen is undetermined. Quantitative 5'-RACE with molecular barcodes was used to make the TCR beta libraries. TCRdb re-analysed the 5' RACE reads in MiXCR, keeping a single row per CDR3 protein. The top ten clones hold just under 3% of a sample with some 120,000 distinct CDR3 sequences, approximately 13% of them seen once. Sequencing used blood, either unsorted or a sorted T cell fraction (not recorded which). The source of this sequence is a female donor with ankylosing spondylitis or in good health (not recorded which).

The CDR3 DNA reads as TGTGCCAGCAGCTCGCGGATGGGGAACACTGAAGCTTTCTTT. It translates to CASSSRMGNTEAFF. The chain combines TRBV7-9 with TRBJ1-1; D uncertain. Trimming cost V 4 bases and J 1 base, with 10 bases left between them. CDR3 length: 14 amino acids. Germline CDR1 SEHNR, CDR2 FQNEAQ (reference sequence).